This TCR beta chain was observed in a study of early T cells in non-severe SARS-CoV-2 infection. The CDR3 contains 20 residues. Molecules of cDNA were individually given unique molecular identifiers that were attached to them. TCRdb reanalysed the 5' RACE reads using MiXCR and keeps one entry per CDR3 protein. The sample holds around 70,000 distinct CDR3 sequences, around 8.7% seen once. The sample comprised whole blood. The sequence derives from an adult who was a healthcare worker with PCR-confirmed SARS-CoV-2 infection or an uninfected control (not recorded which). V is TRBV3-2 and J is TRBJ2-6; TRBD1, the table's D call, was not compared with the DNA. TRBV3-2 corresponds to a pseudogene. The CDR3 DNA is TGTGCCAGCAGCCAAGGCGGGACCGAGCTACCAAGCTCTGGGGCCAACGTCCTGACTTTC. This translates into CASSQGGTELPSSGANVLTF.